The sequence of this T cell receptor beta chain was determined in a study of blood T cell repertoires in COVID-19. Background on the study: Samples came from the United States, Italy and Spain, spanning acute and convalescent COVID-19. Nucleic acid was either cDNA or gDNA, and it came from T cells, B-cell-depleted T cells, or PBMCs.

The CDR3 length is 16 residues. Looked up from germline, CDR1 is SGHTA and CDR2 is FQGNSA. Trimming removed 0 bases from V and 6 bases from J; junction bases left unmatched: 5. This clone was found a few times. Per the authors' pipeline: Using reference gene primer amplification, nucleated cell counts were estimated. Sequenced by immunoSEQ multiplex PCR; TCRdb stores in-frame clones only, minus some. The V and J calls and clone size come from that table; D and trimming were worked out from the DNA. Here the sample spans roughly 230,000 clones, 85% being singletons. Cohorts were assigned according to the clinical history that participants reported.

This clonotype was obtained from a woman aged 45-65 years who had been exposed to COVID-19. This chain joins TRBV7-2 and TRBJ2-1; 10 nucleotides match TRBD2. Sequenced: PBMCs or T cells enriched from blood (not recorded which). The chain's CDR3 is CASSLASGGRFNEQFF. In nucleotides, the CDR3 is TGTGCCAGCAGCTTAGCTAGCGGGGGGCGGTTCAATGAGCAGTTCTTC.